This TCR beta chain stems from a study of cytomegalovirus exposure and HLA in healthy donors. The length of the CDR3 is 19 residues. V gave up 0 bases and J gave up 8 bases, with 25 bases separating them. CDR1 is MGHRA, CDR2 YSYEKL, per germline. Vbeta (60) and Jbeta (13) primers were used in the PCR. Sequencing was performed with immunoSEQ multiplex PCR; in TCRdb, only in-frame clones are kept and a portion is missing. This sample contains around 53,000 clones. A note on this clone: The antigen is unknown.

Whole-study results and caveats: Across HLA loci, a later analysis found differing TCR association rates, with DRB1 most and HLA-C fewest. Specificity for CMV antigens was confirmed in vitro for a few of the CMV-associated chains.

The chain joins TRBV4-1 to TRBJ1-4; D may be TRBD1 (6 bases). The receptor was isolated from a man between 18 and 35 years old in good health and CMV-seropositive. Sequencing used PBMCs. Here the CDR3 reads CASSQELDRYYAADEKLFF. The CDR3 DNA reads TGCGCCAGCAGCCAAGAACTTGACAGGTACTACGCCGCGGACGAAAAACTGTTTTTT.